A single sample is the source of the 2 T cell receptor beta chains below, sequenced in a study of shared clonotypes between healthy human individuals. TCRdb's table, derived via immunoSEQ multiplex PCR, lists solely in-frame clones and lacks some. This repertoire shows about 340,000 clones, about 73% found once; its top ten account for more than 9%. The sample comprised memory CD4+ T cells sorted from blood. Specified subset: CD45RA-negative fraction. The receptors come from a man aged 30 to 39 in good health.

A single count supports this clone. The genes are TRBV6-5 and TRBJ2-7, with 7 positions matching TRBD1. This CDR3 contains 12 residues. The V gene end was trimmed by 6 bases and the J gene end by 7 bases; junction bases not matched to a gene: 6. Germline V gene lookup returns CDR1 MNHEY and CDR2 SVGAGI. CDR3 DNA sequence: TGTGCCAGCAGAAGGGACAGCAGGGAGCAGTACTTC. This encodes CASRRDSREQYF.

This clone was picked up many times. The chain combines TRBV2 with TRBJ2-3; D uncertain. The CDR3 has 12 residues. CDR1 is SNHLY and CDR2 is FYNNEI in the germline V gene. V dropped 5 bases and J dropped 7 bases, with 10 bases sitting between them. The CDR3: CASSQEGNTQYF. CDR3 nucleotide sequence: TGTGCCAGCAGTCAGGAAGGAAATACGCAGTATTTT.